This TCR beta chain was sequenced for a study of blood T cell repertoires in COVID-19. Whole-study context: The study drew acute and convalescent COVID-19 samples from the United States, Italy and Spain.

V gave up 6 bases and J gave up 2 bases, with 4 bases separating them. The CDR3 is 11 amino acids. The authors' processing: Amplified reference gene primers provided the basis for estimating nucleated cell counts. Only in-frame clones appear in the TCRdb table, and some are missing; sequencing was by immunoSEQ multiplex PCR. The DNA gave D and trimming, while V, J and clone size come from that table. The sample includes about 100,000 clones, 80% to 90% of them seen just once. Assignment of participants to cohorts was predicated upon participant-reported clinical history. What the recovered Cohort 3 donors had was two negative PCRs, clearance, or symptom resolution.

The V call is TRBV12-3 or TRBV12-4, the J call TRBJ1-1; D is ambiguous. This clonotype originated in a woman between 50 and 59 years old who had recovered from COVID-19. The sample consisted of PBMCs or T cells enriched from blood (not recorded which). The CDR3 region is CASRSNTEAFF. CDR3 DNA sequence: TGTGCCAGCAGATCAAACACTGAAGCTTTCTTT.